This T cell receptor (beta chain) was identified in a study of PD-1 blockade in classical Hodgkin lymphoma. This clone was detected only once. Assay used: immunoSEQ multiplex PCR; TCRdb lists only in-frame clones, some missing. The sample holds 34,000 or so clones, 80% to 95% seen once. The CDR3 is 14 amino acids. Germline-derived CDR1 and CDR2 are MGHDK and SYGVNS. Trimming cost V 3 bases and J 7 bases; bases outside gene matches: 5. Time point reported: cycle 4 day 1 (C4D1), after six to seven weeks of nivolumab. All trial patients relapsed after autologous stem cell transplantation. The CD4+ T cells used were purified from thawed PBMCs through magnetic negative selection.

The sequence derives from a human donor with classical Hodgkin lymphoma. The genes are TRBV25-1 and TRBJ2-1; 8 bases match TRBD2. This specimen consisted of CD4+ T cells from blood, obtained before the fourth cycle of nivolumab. CDR3 amino acids: CASSDAGGLNEQFF. The CDR3 nucleotides read TGTGCCAGCAGTGATGCGGGAGGACTGAATGAGCAGTTCTTC. The full variable domain, completed using reference TRBV25-1 and TRBJ2-1, is EADIYQTPRYLVIGTGKKITLECSQTMGHDKMYWYQQDPGMELHLIHYSYGVNSTEKGDLSSESTVSRIRTEHFPLTLESARPSHTSQYLCASSDAGGLNEQFFGPGTRLTVL.